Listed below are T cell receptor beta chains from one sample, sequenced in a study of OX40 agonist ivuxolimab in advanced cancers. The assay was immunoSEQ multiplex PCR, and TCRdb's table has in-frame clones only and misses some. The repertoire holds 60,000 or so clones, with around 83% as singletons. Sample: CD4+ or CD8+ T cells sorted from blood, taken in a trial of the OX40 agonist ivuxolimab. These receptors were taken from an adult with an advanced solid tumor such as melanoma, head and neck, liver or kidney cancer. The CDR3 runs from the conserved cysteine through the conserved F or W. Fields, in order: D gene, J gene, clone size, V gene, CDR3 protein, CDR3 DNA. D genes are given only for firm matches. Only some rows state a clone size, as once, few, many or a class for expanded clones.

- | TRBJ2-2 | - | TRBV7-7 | CAPVSSNTGELFF | TGTGCCCCGGTCTCATCGAACACCGGGGAGCTGTTTTTT
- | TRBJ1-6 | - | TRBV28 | CASSADSNSPLHF | TGTGCCAGCAGTGCGGACAGCAATTCACCCCTCCACTTT
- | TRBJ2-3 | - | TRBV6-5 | CASSFREGTDTQYF | TGTGCCAGCAGTTTCAGGGAAGGCACAGATACGCAGTATTTT
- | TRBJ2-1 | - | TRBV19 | CASQRGAYNEQFF | TGTGCCAGTCAGCGCGGGGCCTACAATGAGCAGTTCTTC
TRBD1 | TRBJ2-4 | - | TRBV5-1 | CASSLEGDRGDIQYF | TGCGCCAGCAGCTTGGAAGGTGACAGGGGAGACATTCAGTACTTC
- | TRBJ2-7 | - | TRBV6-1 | CASSEEGNRKLSYEQYF | TGTGCCAGCAGTGAAGAAGGTAACAGAAAGCTCTCCTACGAGCAGTACTTC
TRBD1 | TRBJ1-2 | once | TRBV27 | CASRPGTGINYGYTF | TGTGCCAGCCGCCCCGGGACAGGGATTAACTATGGCTACACCTTC
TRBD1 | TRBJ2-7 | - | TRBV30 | CAWTHAGTASYEQYF | TGTGCCTGGACCCACGCAGGGACAGCCTCCTACGAGCAGTACTTC
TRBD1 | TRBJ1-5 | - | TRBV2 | CASSPGTANQPQHF | TGTGCCAGCAGTCCCGGGACAGCCAATCAGCCCCAGCATTTT
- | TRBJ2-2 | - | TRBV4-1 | CASSPGLNTGELFF | TGCGCCAGCAGTCCAGGACTCAACACCGGGGAGCTGTTTTTT
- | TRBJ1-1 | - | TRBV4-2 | CASSQERQGWTEAFF | TGTGCCAGCAGCCAAGAGAGGCAGGGATGGACTGAAGCTTTCTTT
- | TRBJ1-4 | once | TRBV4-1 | CASSPRYSAANEKLFF | TGCGCCAGCAGCCCCCGGTACTCAGCGGCTAATGAAAAACTGTTTTTT